This T cell receptor (beta chain) was identified in a study of follicular helper T cells after annual influenza vaccination. For the study at large: Some donors were sampled over the 2013-2014, 2014-2015 and 2015-2016 vaccinations.

Trimming removed 2 bases at V and 9 bases at J, with 21 bases between. The CDR3 runs 16 residues. CDR1 and CDR2 from the germline V gene are SGHRS and YFSETQ. Study results and limitations: Successive annual vaccinations recalled a recurrent oligoclonal ICOS+CD38+ cTfh response with influenza-specific clonotypes. Day 7 ICOS+CD38+ clones later appeared mostly in ICOS-CD38- cTfh.

Time point here: 2015-2016 season, pre-vaccination. Donors were community-dwelling with no influenza vaccine in the prior 6 months. Profiled with immunoSEQ multiplex PCR; TCRdb holds only in-frame clones, not every one. The data contain roughly 10,000 clones, 81% of them seen just once; the ten biggest clones take up over 3.5%. This clone was picked up one time. The antigen is undetermined. The origin of this receptor is an adult who received the influenza vaccine. The sample in question was CXCR5+ CD38- circulating T follicular helper cells from blood, obtained on the day of influenza vaccination. This sample's subset: circulating Tfh, non-naive CD4+CXCR5+PD-1+ (ICOS+CD38+ or ICOS-CD38-). The chain employs TRBV5-1 and TRBJ2-1; the D call may be TRBD1 or TRBD2 (5 bases each). CDR3: CASSLYSDSVGAEQFF. As DNA, the CDR3 is TGCGCCAGCAGCTTATACTCGGACTCTGTTGGGGCTGAGCAGTTCTTC. Complete variable domain (other parts from reference TRBV5-1 and TRBJ2-1): KAGVTQTPRYLIKTRGQQVTLSCSPISGHRSVSWYQQTPGQGLQFLFEYFSETQRNKGNFPGRFSGRQFSNSRSEMNVSTLELGDSALYLCASSLYSDSVGAEQFFGPGTRLTVL.